This TCR beta chain is drawn from a study of blood T cell repertoires in COVID-19. About the research overall: PBMCs, B-cell-depleted T cells, or T cells provided the cDNA or gDNA that made up the material.

V lost 5 bases to trimming and J lost 2 bases; unmatched junction nucleotides: 6. This CDR3 spans 16 amino acids. From germline, CDR1 is SEHNR and CDR2 FQNEAQ (reference sequence). TCRdb's copy holds only in-frame clones and misses some; the assay was immunoSEQ multiplex PCR. There are around 340,000 clones in the sample; roughly 85% occur only once, and around 4.2% lies in the top ten. Those who participated ranged in age from 18 to 89 years and resided in under 25 US areas. The chain combines TRBV7-9 with TRBJ1-4; 9 bases are a match to TRBD1. The TCR comes from a woman between 40 and 50 years old with acute COVID-19. Sequencing was carried out using PBMCs or T cells enriched from blood (not recorded which). CDR3 in amino acids: CASSPGGTGTNEKLFF. DNA of the CDR3: TGTGCCAGCAGCCCCGGGGGGACAGGGACTAATGAAAAACTGTTTTTT.